A single sample gave rise to the 26 T cell receptor beta chains below, sequenced in a study of cytomegalovirus exposure and HLA in healthy donors. The PCR used 60 Vbeta and 13 Jbeta primers. The assay was immunoSEQ multiplex PCR, and TCRdb's table has in-frame clones only and misses some. The sample shows 180,000 or so clones, approximately 86% of them seen only once. Sequencing was performed on PBMCs. These receptors came from a woman aged 25 to 39 in good health and CMV-seronegative.

The CDR3 coding sequence is TGTGCCAGCAGCTCGAATCTGCGGGCAGACGACTACGAGCAGTACTTC. Amino acid sequence: CASSSNLRADDYEQYF. This rearrangement joins TRBV7-9 to TRBJ2-5, with D perhaps TRBD2 (5 bases). The J call may not be correct, given that the DNA end is closer to TRBJ2-7. The germline gives CDR1 SEHNR, CDR2 FQNEAQ (reference sequence). The CDR3 loop spans 16 amino acids.

V is TRBV5-1 and J is TRBJ2-7; TRBD1 matches at 7 bases. Per germline, CDR1 SGHRS and CDR2 YFSETQ. The CDR3 contains 14 residues. The V and J ends lost 2 bases and 3 bases, in that order; junction bases with no gene match: 5. The CDR3 coding sequence is TGCGCCAGCAGCTTCGGGGACAGAGGCTACGAGCAGTACTTC. This sequence encodes CASSFGDRGYEQYF.

The chain joins TRBV7-8 to TRBJ1-5, with D unclear. Germline values: CDR1 SGHVS, CDR2 FQNEAQ. Trimming took off 2 bases at V and 6 bases at J, with 8 bases between the two ends. The CDR3 is 13 amino acids. The CDR3 nucleotides are TGTGCCAGCAGCTTATTAGAGGGTCAGCCCCAGCATTTT. It specifies CASSLLEGQPQHF.

The rearrangement joins TRBV5-1 to TRBJ2-1; 7 bases are shared with TRBD1. This CDR3 comprises 13 residues. Germline V CDR1 and CDR2: SGHRS, YFSETQ. Trimming cost V 4 bases and J 10 bases; bases outside gene matches: 8. The CDR3 spells CASSLRQGSEQFF. The CDR3 coding sequence is TGCGCCAGCAGCCTAAGACAGGGAAGCGAGCAGTTCTTC. Filled out from reference TRBV5-1 and TRBJ2-1, the complete variable domain reads KAGVTQTPRYLIKTRGQQVTLSCSPISGHRSVSWYQQTPGQGLQFLFEYFSETQRNKGNFPGRFSGRQFSNSRSEMNVSTLELGDSALYLCASSLRQGSEQFFGPGTRLTVL.

CDR3 DNA: TGTGCCAGCAGTTCGGCGGTTAGCACAGATACGCAGTATTTT. It translates to CASSSAVSTDTQYF. The rearrangement links TRBV28 to TRBJ2-3; D unclear. V was shortened by 4 bases and J by 0 bases, with 8 bases between the two germline ends. Germline values: CDR1 MDHEN, CDR2 SYDVKM. This CDR3 is 14 amino acids long.

The chain combines TRBV5-1 with TRBJ1-3, with 7 bases identical to TRBD1. The CDR3 runs to 15 residues. The germline V gene has CDR1 SGHRS and CDR2 YFSETQ. Trimming cost V 2 bases and J 3 bases; bases outside gene matches: 5. The CDR3 region is CASSFAGGGGNTIYF. The CDR3 DNA reads as TGCGCCAGCAGCTTCGCAGGGGGAGGTGGAAACACCATATATTTT.

V and J are TRBV7-9 and TRBJ2-1, with 10 bases fitting TRBD2. Trimming at V came to 5 bases and at J to 3 bases, leaving 4 bases not matched to a gene. The CDR3 has 15 amino acids. Germline CDR1 and CDR2: SEHNR and FQNEAQ (reference sequence). The CDR3 region has the DNA TGTGCCAGCAGCGCCGCTAGCGGGAGCTACAATGAGCAGTTCTTC. This translates into CASSAASGSYNEQFF.

The chain is built from TRBV11-2 and TRBJ2-1, with D possibly TRBD1 on 5 matching bases. This CDR3 contains 15 residues. Trimming removed 0 bases at V and 6 bases at J, with 12 bases between. Germline V gives CDR1 SGHAT, CDR2 FQNNGV. CDR3 amino acids: CASSLDPNTGNEQFF. The CDR3, as DNA: TGTGCCAGCAGCTTAGACCCCAACACAGGCAATGAGCAGTTCTTC.

The rearrangement joins TRBV5-6 to TRBJ2-7; D not certain. The germline V gene encodes CDR1 SGHDT and CDR2 YYEEEE. The CDR3 consists of 14 residues. Trimming took off 2 bases at V and 2 bases at J, with 11 bases between the two ends. CDR3 nucleotides: TGTGCCAGCAGCTTCGCCGGCGGCACCTACGAGCAGTACTTC. Translation gives CASSFAGGTYEQYF. The variable domain in full, completed from reference TRBV5-6 and TRBJ2-7, reads DAGVTQSPTHLIKTRGQQVTLRCSPKSGHDTVSWYQQALGQGPQFIFQYYEEEERQRGNFPDRFSGHQFPNYSSELNVNALLLGDSALYLCASSFAGGTYEQYFGPGTRLTVT.

The chain's CDR3 is CASSLDGTAYEQYF. As DNA, the CDR3 is TGTGCCAGCAGCCTAGACGGGACAGCCTACGAGCAGTACTTC. The V and J genes are TRBV28 and TRBJ2-7; TRBD1 aligns across 7 bases. Germline-derived CDR1 and CDR2 are MDHEN and SYDVKM. V was clipped by 6 bases and J by 2 bases; unmatched bases: 7. The CDR3 has 14 residues. Full variable domain (rest looked up from reference TRBV28 and TRBJ2-7): DVKVTQSSRYLVKRTGEKVFLECVQDMDHENMFWYRQDPGLGLRLIYFSYDVKMKEKGDIPEGYSVSREKKERFSLILESASTNQTSMYLCASSLDGTAYEQYFGPGTRLTVT.

V usage is TRBV7-9 and J usage is TRBJ1-3; D gene uncertain. Germline V lookup: CDR1 SEHNR, CDR2 FQNEAQ (reference sequence). Trimming stripped 6 bases from V and 0 bases from J, with 12 bases between. The CDR3 loop spans 15 amino acids. The CDR3 is CASSQAANSGNTIYF. CDR3 sequence (DNA): TGTGCCAGCAGTCAGGCCGCTAACTCTGGAAACACCATATATTTT. The full variable domain, rest sourced from reference TRBV7-9 and TRBJ1-3, is DTGVSQNPRHKITKRGQNVTFRCDPISEHNRLYWYRQTLGQGPEFLTYFQNEAQLEKSRLLSDRFSAERPKGSFSTLEIQRTEQGDSAMYLCASSQAANSGNTIYFGEGSWLTVV.

V is TRBV28 and J is TRBJ2-7, with 10 positions matching TRBD2. Germline CDR1 is MDHEN and CDR2 is SYDVKM. V dropped 3 bases and J dropped 1; count of bases not matched to a gene: 9. The CDR3 extends over 17 amino acids. CDR3 bases: TGTGCCAGCAGTTTGCCCTCTAGCGGGAGAAGGTCCTACGAGCAGTACTTC. Amino acid sequence: CASSLPSSGRRSYEQYF.

This clone was recorded once. Other DNA sequences in this sample translate to the same CDR3. The chain has TRBV30 and TRBJ2-5; D is unclear. V was cut by 0 bases and J by 5 bases, with 7 bases left in between. The CDR3 has 12 amino acids. Per germline, CDR1 GTSNPN and CDR2 SVGIG (reference sequence). The chain's CDR3 is CAWSVSLETQYF. The CDR3 nucleotides read TGTGCCTGGAGTGTCTCACTGGAGACCCAGTACTTC.

This clone was observed a few times. The rearrangement joins TRBV4-2 to TRBJ2-5; D is possibly TRBD2 (5 bases). Germline CDR1 reads LGHNA; CDR2 reads YNFKEQ. This CDR3 spans 15 amino acids. With 3 bases removed from V and 0 bases from J, the gap between germline ends came to 11 bases. The CDR3 sequence is CASSQGTRDQETQYF. CDR3 sequence (DNA): TGTGCCAGCAGCCAGGGAACTAGGGACCAAGAGACCCAGTACTTC.

This chain uses TRBV7-9 with TRBJ2-2; 12 bases are a match to TRBD2. Unmatched junction bases numbered 10, after V lost 5 bases and J lost 3 bases. This CDR3 contains 18 residues. Germline CDR1 and CDR2: SEHNR and FQNEAQ (reference sequence). This CDR3 reads CASSPRLAGEWDTGELFF. The CDR3, as DNA: TGTGCCAGCAGCCCAAGACTAGCGGGGGAGTGGGACACCGGGGAGCTGTTTTTT.

The chain links TRBV10-1 to TRBJ1-5; no definite D call. CDR3 size: 17 residues. V was clipped by 4 bases and J by 3 bases, with 19 bases between them. Germline V gene sequence: CDR1 WNHNN, CDR2 SYGVQD (reference sequence). DNA for the CDR3: TGCGCCAGCAGTGTAGCACTGCCACTTAGATCCAATCAGCCCCAGCATTTT. This translates into CASSVALPLRSNQPQHF.

The chain recombines TRBV9 with TRBJ2-1; 9 nucleotides line up with TRBD2. Trimming cost V 4 bases and J 10 bases; bases outside gene matches: 9. The CDR3 contains 14 residues. Germline V gene sequence: CDR1 SGDLS, CDR2 YYNGEE. The CDR3 DNA is TGTGCCAGCAGCCCCCGACTAGCGGCTGCAGAGCAGTTCTTC. Translated, it gives CASSPRLAAAEQFF.

The chain carries TRBV2 and TRBJ2-5; D possibly corresponds to TRBD2 (7 bases). Looked up from germline, CDR1 is SNHLY and CDR2 is FYNNEI. V dropped 11 bases and J dropped 4 bases, with 17 bases sitting between them. The CDR3 is 13 amino acids. DNA for the CDR3: TGTGCCGGGGGGGGGCCGCGAGGAGAGACCCAGTACTTC. It encodes CAGGGPRGETQYF.

This rearrangement joins TRBV27 to TRBJ1-2; the D gene is possibly TRBD1 (6 bases). There are 16 residues in the CDR3. The V and J ends lost 0 bases and 4 bases respectively, with 15 bases between them. Germline-derived CDR1 and CDR2 are MNHEY and SMNVEV (reference sequence). CDR3 residues: CASSLSGGAPPYGYTF. The CDR3 DNA reads as TGTGCCAGCAGTTTATCAGGGGGGGCCCCCCCCTATGGCTACACCTTC.

This clone was counted a single time. In DNA form, the CDR3 reads TGTGCCAGCAGCTTAGAACTACCTGCCAGCACAGATACGCAGTATTTT. This sequence encodes CASSLELPASTDTQYF. V usage is TRBV7-8 and J usage is TRBJ2-3, with D unresolved. Trimming took 1 base from V and 0 from J, leaving 11 bases between them. Germline CDR1 SGHVS, CDR2 FQNEAQ. The CDR3 has 16 residues.

The rearrangement uses TRBV9 and TRBJ2-3, with a tentative D call TRBD2 (5 bases). The length of the CDR3 is 14 residues. V was clipped by 8 bases and J by 5 bases, with 18 bases between them. Looked up from germline, CDR1 is SGDLS and CDR2 is YYNGEE. CDR3 region: CASTLVREGDTQYF. Written as DNA, the CDR3 is TGTGCCAGTACATTAGTCCGCGAGGGAGATACGCAGTATTTT. Complete variable domain (other parts from reference TRBV9 and TRBJ2-3): DSGVTQTPKHLITATGQRVTLRCSPRSGDLSVYWYQQSLDQGLQFLIQYYNGEERAKGNILERFSAQQFPDLHSELNLSSLELGDSALYFCASTLVREGDTQYFGPGTRLTVL.

The rearrangement joins TRBV5-1 to TRBJ2-7, with TRBD1 matching 10 bases. Trimming took 4 bases from V and 0 from J; bases not matched to a gene: 10. CDR1 and CDR2 (germline): SGHRS, YFSETQ. CDR3 length: 17 amino acids. DNA of the CDR3: TGCGCCAGCAGCCGGACCCCGGGACAGGGGACCTCCTACGAGCAGTACTTC. Translation gives CASSRTPGQGTSYEQYF.

This chain connects TRBV12-5 to TRBJ2-2; 8 positions match TRBD2. This CDR3 is built from 17 residues. From germline, CDR1 is LGHNT and CDR2 FRNRAP. The ends lost 1 base at V and 5 bases at J; junction bases unmatched: 9. CDR3 protein: CASGLASVAGGTGELFF. The CDR3 nucleotides read TGTGCTAGTGGTTTGGCGTCGGTGGCGGGGGGAACCGGGGAGCTGTTTTTT.

In its sample, this clone was seen once. V is TRBV5-5 and J is TRBJ2-7; 7 nucleotides agree with TRBD1. V lost 4 bases and J lost 2; bases outside the gene matches: 6. This CDR3 region has 14 residues. Per the germline V gene, CDR1 is SGHKS and CDR2 is YYEKEE (reference sequence). The CDR3: CASSPRQGTYEQYF. The CDR3 coding sequence is TGTGCCAGCAGCCCCCGACAGGGAACCTACGAGCAGTACTTC.

V gene TRBV2 combines with J gene TRBJ2-1; the D is unclear. The V end was cut by 2 bases, the J end by 2 bases, with 13 bases between. The CDR3 covers 16 residues. CDR1 and CDR2 from the germline V gene are SNHLY and FYNNEI. The DNA of the CDR3 is TGTGCCAGCAGTGAAAGGCGGTACGTAACCTACAATGAGCAGTTCTTC. This encodes CASSERRYVTYNEQFF.

The CDR3 bases are TGTGCCAGCAGTTTGACAGATCTAAGGTACACTGAAGCTTTCTTT. This sequence encodes CASSLTDLRYTEAFF. This sequence joins TRBV28 and TRBJ1-1; a weak D match, TRBD1 (5 bases). Germline V gene lookup returns CDR1 MDHEN and CDR2 SYDVKM. The CDR3 has 15 residues. V lost 3 bases and J 3 bases, leaving 14 bases between the germline ends. Based on the CDR3 plus reference TRBV28 and TRBJ1-1, the full variable domain is DVKVTQSSRYLVKRTGEKVFLECVQDMDHENMFWYRQDPGLGLRLIYFSYDVKMKEKGDIPEGYSVSREKKERFSLILESASTNQTSMYLCASSLTDLRYTEAFFGQGTRLTVV.